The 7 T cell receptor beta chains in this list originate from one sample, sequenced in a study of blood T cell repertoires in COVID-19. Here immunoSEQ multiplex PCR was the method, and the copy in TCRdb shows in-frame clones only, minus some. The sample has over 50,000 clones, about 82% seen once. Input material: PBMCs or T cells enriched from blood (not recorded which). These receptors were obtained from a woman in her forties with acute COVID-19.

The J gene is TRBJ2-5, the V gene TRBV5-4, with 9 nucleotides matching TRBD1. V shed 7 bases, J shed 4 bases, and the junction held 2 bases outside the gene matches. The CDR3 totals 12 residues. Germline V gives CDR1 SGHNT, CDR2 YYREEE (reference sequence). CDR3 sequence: CASGTGLETQYF. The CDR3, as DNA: TGTGCCAGCGGGACAGGGTTAGAGACCCAGTACTTC.

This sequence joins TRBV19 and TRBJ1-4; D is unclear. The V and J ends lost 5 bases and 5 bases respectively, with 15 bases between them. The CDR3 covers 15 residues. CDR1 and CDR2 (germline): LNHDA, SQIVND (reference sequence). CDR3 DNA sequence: TGTGCCAGTAGTCGGGGTACGGAGCGAAATGAAAAACTGTTTTTT. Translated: CASSRGTERNEKLFF.

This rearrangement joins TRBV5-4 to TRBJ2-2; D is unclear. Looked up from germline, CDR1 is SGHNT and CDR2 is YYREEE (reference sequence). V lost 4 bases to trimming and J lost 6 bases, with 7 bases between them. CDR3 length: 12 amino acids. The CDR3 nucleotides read TGTGCCAGCAGCCTCGGAGCCGGGGAGCTGTTTTTT. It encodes CASSLGAGELFF.

The CDR3 loop is CASSLATYEQYV. CDR3 bases: TGTGCCAGCAGCTTAGCTACCTACGAGCAGTACGTC. This chain links TRBV7-8 with TRBJ2-7; D remains unclear. CDR1 and CDR2 (germline): SGHVS, FQNEAQ. V dropped 0 bases and J dropped 2 bases, with 2 bases sitting between them. The length of the CDR3 is 12 residues.

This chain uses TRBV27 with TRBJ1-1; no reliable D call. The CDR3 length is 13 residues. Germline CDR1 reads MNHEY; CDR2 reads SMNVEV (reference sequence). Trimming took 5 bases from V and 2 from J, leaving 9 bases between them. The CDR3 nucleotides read TGTGCCAGCAGTGCCCTAGGTAACACTGAAGCTTTCTTT. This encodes CASSALGNTEAFF.

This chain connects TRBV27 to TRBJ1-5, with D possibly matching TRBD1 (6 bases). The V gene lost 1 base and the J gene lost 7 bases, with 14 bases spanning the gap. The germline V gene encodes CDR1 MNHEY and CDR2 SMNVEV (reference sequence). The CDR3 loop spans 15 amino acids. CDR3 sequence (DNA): TGTGCCAGCAGTTTATTGTCGGGGGGCGCCCAGCCCCAGCATTTT. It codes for CASSLLSGGAQPQHF.

CDR3 in amino acids: CASTSGRWGNEQFF. CDR3 bases: TGCGCCAGTACGAGCGGGAGATGGGGCAATGAGCAGTTCTTC. The chain carries TRBV5-1 and TRBJ2-1, with 8 nucleotides matching TRBD2. V was clipped by 8 bases and J by 6 bases; unmatched bases: 10. This CDR3 has 14 residues. Germline V CDR1 and CDR2: SGHRS, YFSETQ. The full variable domain, rest sourced from reference TRBV5-1 and TRBJ2-1, is KAGVTQTPRYLIKTRGQQVTLSCSPISGHRSVSWYQQTPGQGLQFLFEYFSETQRNKGNFPGRFSGRQFSNSRSEMNVSTLELGDSALYLCASTSGRWGNEQFFGPGTRLTVL.